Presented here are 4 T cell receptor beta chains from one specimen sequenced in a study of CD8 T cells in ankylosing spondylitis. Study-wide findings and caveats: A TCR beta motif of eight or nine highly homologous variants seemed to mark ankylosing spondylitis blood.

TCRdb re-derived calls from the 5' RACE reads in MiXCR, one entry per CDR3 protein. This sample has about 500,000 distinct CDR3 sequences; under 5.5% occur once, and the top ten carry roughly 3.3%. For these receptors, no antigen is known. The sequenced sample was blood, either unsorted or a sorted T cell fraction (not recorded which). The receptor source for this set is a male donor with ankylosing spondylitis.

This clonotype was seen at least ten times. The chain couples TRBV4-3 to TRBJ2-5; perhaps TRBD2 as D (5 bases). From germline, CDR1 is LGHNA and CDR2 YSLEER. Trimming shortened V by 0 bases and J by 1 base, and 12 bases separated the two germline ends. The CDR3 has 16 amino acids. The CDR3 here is CASSQDLGSAQETQYF. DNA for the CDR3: TGCGCCAGCAGCCAAGACCTGGGGAGCGCCCAAGAGACCCAGTACTTC.

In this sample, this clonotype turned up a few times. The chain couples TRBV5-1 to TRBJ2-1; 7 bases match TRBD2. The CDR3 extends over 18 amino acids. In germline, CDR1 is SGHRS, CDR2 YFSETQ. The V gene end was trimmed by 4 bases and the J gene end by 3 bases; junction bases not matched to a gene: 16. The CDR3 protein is CASSPATRVAGFYNEQFF. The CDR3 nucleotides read TGCGCCAGCAGCCCAGCTACCCGGGTAGCGGGTTTCTACAATGAGCAGTTCTTC. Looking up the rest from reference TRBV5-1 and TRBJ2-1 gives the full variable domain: KAGVTQTPRYLIKTRGQQVTLSCSPISGHRSVSWYQQTPGQGLQFLFEYFSETQRNKGNFPGRFSGRQFSNSRSEMNVSTLELGDSALYLCASSPATRVAGFYNEQFFGPGTRLTVL.

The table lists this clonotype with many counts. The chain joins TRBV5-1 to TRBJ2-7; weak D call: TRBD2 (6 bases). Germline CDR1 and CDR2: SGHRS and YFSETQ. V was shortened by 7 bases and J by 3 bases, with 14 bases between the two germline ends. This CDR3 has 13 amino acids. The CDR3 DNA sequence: TGCGCCAGCTCGGCGGGACGGAACTACGAGCAGTACTTC. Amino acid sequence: CASSAGRNYEQYF. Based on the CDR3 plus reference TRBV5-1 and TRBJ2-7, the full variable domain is KAGVTQTPRYLIKTRGQQVTLSCSPISGHRSVSWYQQTPGQGLQFLFEYFSETQRNKGNFPGRFSGRQFSNSRSEMNVSTLELGDSALYLCASSAGRNYEQYFGPGTRLTVT.

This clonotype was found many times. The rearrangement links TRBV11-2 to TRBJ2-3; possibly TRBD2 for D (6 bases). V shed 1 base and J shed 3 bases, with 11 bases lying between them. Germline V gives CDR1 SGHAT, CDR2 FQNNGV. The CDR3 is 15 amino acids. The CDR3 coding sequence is TGTGCCAGCAGCTTAGCCCCGCTAGCGACAGATACGCAGTATTTT. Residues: CASSLAPLATDTQYF.